This T cell receptor (beta chain) was found in a study of regulatory T cells in long-lasting Graves disease. Time point defined: newly diagnosed GD, antithyroid drugs for less than 3 months. Preparation of the TCR library used RNA extracted from PBMCs. V trimming: 3 bases; J trimming: 7 bases; junction bases outside the gene matches: 2. This CDR3 is built from 14 residues. CDR1 and CDR2 (germline): SGHTA, FQGTGA. Construction of the TCR beta libraries employed iRepertoire HTBI primers in conjunction with Arm-PCR of CDR3 regions. TCRdb used MiXCR to reprocess the multiplex PCR reads, holding one entry per CDR3 protein. The data contain 420,000 or so distinct CDR3 sequences, about 17% of them singletons. The sample holds many counts of this clonotype. This same sample was also taken into another study, of T cells in Graves' hyperthyroidism and ophthalmopathy. That source reports: Most expanded thyroid clonotypes above 0.001 recurred in blood.

The TCR comes from a woman aged 18-30 years with Graves disease. The chain joins TRBV7-3 to TRBJ1-6, with 8 bases matching TRBD1. The sequenced sample was peripheral blood mononuclear cells (PBMCs), obtained at new diagnosis, from a patient treated with antithyroid drugs. The CDR3 DNA reads TGTGCCAGCAGCTTGACAGGGGTCAATTCACCCCTCCACTTT. This translates into CASSLTGVNSPLHF. Full variable domain (rest looked up from reference TRBV7-3 and TRBJ1-6): GAGVSQTPSNKVTEKGKYVELRCDPISGHTALYWYRQSLGQGPEFLIYFQGTGAADDSGLPNDRFFAVRPEGSVSTLKIQRTERGDSAVYLCASSLTGVNSPLHFGNGTRLTVT.